Below, 32 T cell receptor beta chains from the same sample are listed, as sequenced in a study of PD-1 blockade in classical Hodgkin lymphoma. Libraries were prepared by immunoSEQ multiplex PCR; TCRdb keeps only in-frame clonotypes and omits some of them. This table has about 90,000 clones, less than 95% appearing once. The time point denotes: cycle 4 day 1 (C4D1), after six to seven weeks of nivolumab. Relapse after autologous stem cell transplantation occurred in every patient, and brentuximab vedotin exposure varied. Sequencing used peripheral blood mononuclear cells (PBMCs), obtained before the fourth cycle of nivolumab. The receptors were sampled from a human donor with classical Hodgkin lymphoma.

The chain uses TRBV5-5 and TRBJ2-7, with D maybe TRBD1 (5 bases). Trimming removed 4 bases at V and 0 bases at J, with 17 bases between. This CDR3 contains 16 residues. Germline values: CDR1 SGHKS, CDR2 YYEKEE (reference sequence). CDR3 amino acids: CASSPDIWGNSYEQYF. The CDR3 DNA reads TGTGCCAGCAGCCCGGACATATGGGGCAACTCCTACGAGCAGTACTTC.

As regards this clone: Other DNA sequences in this sample translate to the same CDR3. V gene TRBV10-3 combines with J gene TRBJ2-2, with TRBD2 matching 7 bases. CDR1 is ENHRY, CDR2 SYGVKD, per germline. V shed 6 bases, J shed 4 bases, and the junction held 14 bases outside the gene matches. CDR3 length equals 17 residues. The CDR3 region is CAISAREGGGGTGELFF. The CDR3 DNA reads TGTGCCATCAGCGCAAGGGAGGGCGGGGGTGGCACCGGGGAGCTGTTTTTT.

The genes are TRBV19 and TRBJ1-5, with D possibly being TRBD1 (6 bases). V was clipped by 1 base and J by 3 bases, with 10 bases between them. From germline, CDR1 is LNHDA and CDR2 SQIVND (reference sequence). This CDR3 region has 15 residues. The CDR3 DNA sequence: TGTGCCAGTAGTATAGGAGGGGGATCCAATCAGCCCCAGCATTTT. This translates into CASSIGGGSNQPQHF.

This clone was seen once. The chain links TRBV30 to TRBJ2-7, with 9 bases fitting TRBD2. Trimming took 4 bases from V and 4 from J; bases not matched to a gene: 5. The CDR3 is 13 residues long. CDR1 is GTSNPN and CDR2 is SVGIG in the germline V gene (reference sequence). The chain's CDR3 is CAWNPSGEYEQYF. The CDR3, as DNA: TGTGCCTGGAATCCTAGCGGGGAGTACGAGCAGTACTTC.

The rearrangement joins TRBV30 to TRBJ1-4; possibly TRBD1 for D (6 bases). The length of the CDR3 is 15 residues. CDR1 and CDR2 from the germline V gene are GTSNPN and SVGIG (reference sequence). Trimming shortened V by 0 bases and J by 8 bases, and 16 bases separated the two germline ends. CDR3 coding DNA: TGTGCCTGGAGTGTCTTGGGGGGCGTCAGGGAAAAACTGTTTTTT. It specifies CAWSVLGGVREKLFF. The variable domain in full, completed from reference TRBV30 and TRBJ1-4, reads SQTIHQWPATLVQPVGSPLSLECTVEGTSNPNLYWYRQAAGRGLQLLFYSVGIGQISSEVPQNLSASRPQDRQFILSSKKLLLSDSGFYLCAWSVLGGVREKLFFGSGTQLSVL.

The V and J genes are TRBV25-1 and TRBJ1-6; weak D call: TRBD1 (5 bases). The CDR3 extends over 18 amino acids. Germline loops: CDR1 MGHDK, CDR2 SYGVNS. V dropped 4 bases and J dropped 1 base, with 17 bases sitting between them. CDR3 sequence reads: CASSGAIPGLSYNSPLHF. The CDR3 DNA follows: TGTGCCAGCAGTGGAGCTATCCCGGGGCTATCCTATAATTCACCCCTCCACTTT.

This chain links TRBV30 with TRBJ1-2, with TRBD1 as a possible D gene (5 bases). Germline V gene lookup returns CDR1 GTSNPN and CDR2 SVGIG (reference sequence). V gave up 0 bases and J gave up 5 bases, with 10 bases separating them. This CDR3 spans 13 amino acids. The CDR3 region has the DNA TGTGCCTGGAGTGTATTGTCAGGGTATGGCTACACCTTC. Translated, it gives CAWSVLSGYGYTF.

The chain has TRBV6-1 and TRBJ2-6; the match to TRBD1 covers 7 bases. CDR1 is MNHNS and CDR2 is SASEGT in the germline V gene. The CDR3 loop spans 17 amino acids. V trimming: 3 bases; J trimming: 2 bases; junction bases outside the gene matches: 7. For the CDR3, the DNA is TGTGCCAGCAGTGAGGCCTATACAGGGGCTGGGGCCAACGTCCTGACTTTC. Translation gives CASSEAYTGAGANVLTF.

The count of this clone is one. The rearrangement joins TRBV14 to TRBJ2-5; the D is unclear. V was pared by 4 bases and J by 5 bases, with 17 bases between. CDR3 length: 15 amino acids. The germline V gene has CDR1 SGHDN and CDR2 FVKESK. CDR3 amino acids: CASSLMGSWRETQYF. CDR3 bases: TGTGCCAGCAGCCTCATGGGCAGTTGGCGGGAGACCCAGTACTTC.

The count of this clone is one. CDR3 DNA: TGTGCCAGCAGCTTAGGGTACGCTACGGCTGAAAAACTGTTTTTT. It encodes CASSLGYATAEKLFF. The chain links TRBV7-6 to TRBJ1-4; D unresolved. Between the trimmed V and J ends, which lost 1 base and 7 bases, there was a span of 13 bases. Germline CDR1 is SGHVS and CDR2 is FNYEAQ. The CDR3 length is 15 residues. The complete variable domain, with remaining parts taken from reference TRBV7-6 and TRBJ1-4, reads GAGVSQSPRYKVTKRGQDVALRCDPISGHVSLYWYRQALGQGPEFLTYFNYEAQQDKSGLPNDRFSAERPEGSISTLTIQRTEQRDSAMYRCASSLGYATAEKLFFGSGTQLSVL.

The chain recombines TRBV10-3 with TRBJ1-1, with TRBD1 as a possible D gene (5 bases). In germline, CDR1 is ENHRY, CDR2 SYGVKD. Between the trimmed V and J ends, which lost 4 bases and 4 bases, there was a span of 10 bases. The CDR3 has 13 residues. The DNA of the CDR3 is TGTGCCATCAGTGTTCAGGGAAGCACTGAAGCTTTCTTT. As protein: CAISVQGSTEAFF.

The sample holds one count of this clone. J is TRBJ1-1 and V is TRBV19, with D possibly TRBD1 on 6 matching bases. Germline V lookup: CDR1 LNHDA, CDR2 SQIVND (reference sequence). This CDR3 region has 15 residues. Trimming took 6 bases from V and 5 from J, leaving 19 bases between them. The CDR3 DNA is TGTGCCAGTAGCAGGGGCAGGGGCCAAGATACTGAAGCTTTCTTT. Translated, it gives CASSRGRGQDTEAFF.

The chain links TRBV5-8 to TRBJ2-5; the D is unclear. The CDR3 extends over 12 amino acids. Germline CDR1 SGHTS, CDR2 YDEGEE. V gave up 6 bases and J gave up 7 bases, with 13 bases separating them. This CDR3 reads CASTPASWTQYF. In DNA form, the CDR3 reads TGTGCCAGCACCCCCGCGAGTTGGACCCAGTACTTC.

This clone has a handful of counts. The chain recombines TRBV28 with TRBJ1-3, with 10 positions matching TRBD1. The CDR3 consists of 16 residues. With 10 bases clipped from V and 1 base from J, the junction kept 10 bases outside the gene matches. Germline-derived CDR1 and CDR2 are MDHEN and SYDVKM. CDR3 in DNA: TGTGCCACCATAGGGACAGGGGTTAGATCTGGAAACACCATATATTTT. It codes for CATIGTGVRSGNTIYF.

The CDR3 DNA sequence: TGTGCCAGCGGCCGAGGGAACACTGAAGCTTTCTTT. This translates into CASGRGNTEAFF. This chain uses TRBV6-6 with TRBJ1-1; D uncertain. V gave up 8 bases and J gave up 1 base, with 8 bases separating them. The CDR3 totals 12 residues. The germline gives CDR1 MNHNY, CDR2 SVGAGI (reference sequence).

This chain links TRBV4-2 with TRBJ2-5, with D perhaps matching TRBD2 (6 bases). The germline CDR1 and CDR2 sequences are LGHNA and YNFKEQ. V lost 1 base and J 4 bases, leaving 16 bases between the germline ends. The CDR3 is made up of 16 amino acids. CDR3 DNA sequence: TGTGCCAGCAGCCAAGCCGGGAGCTCGCCGGTAGAGACCCAGTACTTC. This codes for CASSQAGSSPVETQYF.

The chain uses TRBV28 and TRBJ1-2; D remains ambiguous. Germline values: CDR1 MDHEN, CDR2 SYDVKM. V dropped 6 bases and J dropped 2 bases, with 10 bases sitting between them. The CDR3 covers 13 residues. CDR3 loop: CASRDPGNYGYTF. CDR3 coding DNA: TGTGCCAGCAGGGACCCCGGAAACTATGGCTACACCTTC.

The J gene is TRBJ2-7, the V gene TRBV14; D is uncertain. CDR1 SGHDN and CDR2 FVKESK come from the germline V gene. The CDR3 loop spans 14 amino acids. The V and J ends lost 2 bases and 6 bases respectively, with 14 bases between them. CDR3 sequence: CASSQKGRFVEQYF. CDR3 in DNA: TGTGCCAGCAGCCAAAAGGGCAGGTTCGTCGAGCAGTACTTC.

J is TRBJ1-5 and V is TRBV6-5, with a tentative D call TRBD1 (5 bases). CDR3 length equals 13 residues. Trimming took off 4 bases at V and 4 bases at J, with 8 bases between the two ends. CDR1 and CDR2 (germline): MNHEY, SVGAGI. DNA for the CDR3: TGTGCCAGCAGTTTTTGGGGGAATCAGCCCCAGCATTTT. Translated, it gives CASSFWGNQPQHF.

The rearrangement links TRBV27 to TRBJ2-7; 9 bases map to TRBD1. The germline CDR1 and CDR2 sequences are MNHEY and SMNVEV (reference sequence). Trimming cost V 6 bases and J 0 bases; bases outside gene matches: 6. The CDR3 runs to 15 residues. The CDR3 DNA reads as TGTGCCAGCAGCTGGACAGGGGCTCCCTCCTACGAGCAGTACTTC. Encoded protein: CASSWTGAPSYEQYF.

This chain links TRBV27 with TRBJ2-1; D may correspond to TRBD1 or TRBD2 (5 bases each). V was pared by 9 bases and J by 4 bases, with 19 bases between. The CDR3 runs to 15 residues. Germline V gene sequence: CDR1 MNHEY, CDR2 SMNVEV (reference sequence). CDR3 in amino acids: CASSRTGALYNEQFF. The CDR3 DNA reads TGTGCCAGTTCACGGACCGGGGCCCTGTACAATGAGCAGTTCTTC.

The chain employs TRBV13 and TRBJ2-7; 8 bases match TRBD1. V lost 4 bases and J lost 4; bases outside the gene matches: 15. Per germline, CDR1 PRHDT and CDR2 FYEKMQ (reference sequence). CDR3 length: 17 residues. CDR3 sequence (DNA): TGTGCCAGCAGCTCACAGACAGGGGAATTTGCTCCTTACGAGCAGTACTTC. Its protein is CASSSQTGEFAPYEQYF.

This sequence joins TRBV2 and TRBJ2-3; no reliable D call. The CDR3 runs to 15 residues. V gave up 2 bases and J gave up 3 bases, with 12 bases separating them. Germline-derived CDR1 and CDR2 are SNHLY and FYNNEI. DNA for the CDR3: TGTGCCAGCAGTGAAAAGGGCTTCTCGACAGATACGCAGTATTTT. Translating it yields CASSEKGFSTDTQYF.

Only one count was recorded for this clone. This chain links TRBV7-8 with TRBJ2-1; 12 bases match TRBD2. Looked up from germline, CDR1 is SGHVS and CDR2 is FQNEAQ. The CDR3 length is 17 residues. V gave up 2 bases and J gave up 7 bases; unmatched junction bases: 9. Here the CDR3 DNA reads TGTGCCAGCAGCTTAAGCGCTCTAGCGGGGGGGCTTAATGAGCAGTTCTTC. This gives the protein CASSLSALAGGLNEQFF.

The chain joins TRBV15 to TRBJ2-7; no definite D call. The CDR3 runs to 16 residues. V lost 0 bases and J 6 bases, leaving 18 bases between the germline ends. Germline CDR1 LNHNV, CDR2 YYDKDF (reference sequence). CDR3 nucleotide sequence: TGTGCCACCAGCAGAGATCCCCCAAATAGCCCGGGCGAGCAGTACTTC. Translation gives CATSRDPPNSPGEQYF.

The J gene is TRBJ1-5, the V gene TRBV6-5, with 7 bases aligning to TRBD1. The CDR3 extends over 14 amino acids. Looked up from germline, CDR1 is MNHEY and CDR2 is SVGAGI. V was pared by 6 bases and J by 4 bases, with 6 bases of the junction left unmatched. The CDR3 is CASRAGQSNQPQHF. CDR3 sequence (DNA): TGTGCCAGCAGGGCGGGACAGTCAAATCAGCCCCAGCATTTT.

The chain links TRBV30 to TRBJ1-4; no clear D gene. Germline lookup yields CDR1 GTSNPN and CDR2 SVGIG (reference sequence). Trimming left V 5 bases short and J 7 bases short, with 8 bases between. This CDR3 contains 11 residues. For the CDR3, the DNA is TGTGCCTGGGGAATCGGTGAAAAACTGTTTTTT. This gives the protein CAWGIGEKLFF.

The CDR3 nucleotides read TGCGCCAGCAGCTCCCCCACTAGCGGGGCCCTCAATGAGCAGTTCTTC. Residues: CASSSPTSGALNEQFF. The chain employs TRBV5-1 and TRBJ2-1; 10 bases match TRBD2. Germline values: CDR1 SGHRS, CDR2 YFSETQ. V shed 3 bases, J shed 6 bases, and the junction held 9 bases outside the gene matches. The CDR3 sequence is 16 residues long.

The CDR3 reads CASSPQGADTGELFF. As DNA, the CDR3 is TGTGCCAGCAGTCCACAGGGGGCCGACACCGGGGAGCTGTTTTTT. The chain uses TRBV11-2 and TRBJ2-2, with 9 bases that match TRBD1. Trimming took 6 bases from V and 3 from J; bases not matched to a gene: 5. There are 15 residues in the CDR3. Germline V lookup: CDR1 SGHAT, CDR2 FQNNGV.

The chain carries TRBV4-3 and TRBJ2-2; D is uncertain. V shed 4 bases and J shed 4 bases, with 16 bases lying between them. This CDR3 is built from 16 residues. In germline, CDR1 is LGHNA, CDR2 YSLEER. CDR3: CASSPLPGPTTGELFF. CDR3 DNA sequence: TGCGCCAGCAGCCCGTTGCCTGGGCCTACCACCGGGGAGCTGTTTTTT.

J is TRBJ2-1 and V is TRBV18, with 7 bases fitting TRBD2. The ends lost 4 bases at V and 8 bases at J; junction bases unmatched: 11. Germline V gives CDR1 KGHSH, CDR2 LQKENI. The CDR3 covers 15 residues. CDR3 DNA sequence: TGTGCCAGCTCACGAAGACGGGGGGAATGGGATGAGCAGTTCTTC. Residues: CASSRRRGEWDEQFF.

The chain carries TRBV27 and TRBJ1-1; a possible D gene is TRBD1 (5 bases). Trimming removed 0 bases at V and 6 bases at J, with 23 bases between. Germline assignment: CDR1 MNHEY and CDR2 SMNVEV (reference sequence). The length of the CDR3 is 18 residues. CDR3 sequence (DNA): TGTGCCAGCAGTTTATCTTTCAGTGGCGGGTCCCGGGGCTCTGAAGCTTTCTTT. Protein product: CASSLSFSGGSRGSEAFF.